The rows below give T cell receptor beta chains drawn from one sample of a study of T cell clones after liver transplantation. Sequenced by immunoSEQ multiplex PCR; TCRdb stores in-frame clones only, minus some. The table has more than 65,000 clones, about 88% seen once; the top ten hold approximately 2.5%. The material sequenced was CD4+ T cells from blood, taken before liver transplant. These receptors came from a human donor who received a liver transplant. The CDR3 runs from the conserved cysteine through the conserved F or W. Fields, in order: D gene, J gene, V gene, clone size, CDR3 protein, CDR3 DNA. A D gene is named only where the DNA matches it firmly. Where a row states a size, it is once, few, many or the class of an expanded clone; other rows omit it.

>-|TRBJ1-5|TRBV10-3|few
CAISAPGSNQPQHF
TGTGCCATCAGTGCTCCGGGCAGCAATCAGCCCCAGCATTTT
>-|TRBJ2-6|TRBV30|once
CAWSGARLGSSGANVLTF
TGTGCCTGGAGCGGTGCAAGGCTGGGAAGCTCTGGGGCCAACGTCCTGACTTTC
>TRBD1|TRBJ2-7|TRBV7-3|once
CASSVHGTGGYEQYF
TGTGCCAGCAGCGTGCACGGGACAGGGGGCTACGAGCAGTACTTC
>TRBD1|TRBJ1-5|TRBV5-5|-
CASSLGTGGNQPQHF
TGTGCCAGCAGCTTAGGTACAGGGGGCAATCAGCCCCAGCATTTT
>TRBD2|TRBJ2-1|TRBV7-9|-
CASRLAGAYNEQFF
TGTGCCAGCAGACTAGCGGGAGCTTACAATGAGCAGTTCTTC
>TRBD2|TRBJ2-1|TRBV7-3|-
CASSLNAGAEQFF
TGTGCCAGCAGCTTAAACGCGGGAGCCGAGCAGTTCTTC
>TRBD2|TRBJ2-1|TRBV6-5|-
CASRTGTSRVNEQFF
TGTGCCAGCAGGACCGGGACTAGTCGGGTCAATGAGCAGTTCTTC
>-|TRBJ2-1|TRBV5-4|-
CASSLSRNNEQFF
TGTGCCAGCAGCTTGTCACGGAACAATGAGCAGTTCTTC
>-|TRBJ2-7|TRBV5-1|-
CASSLDFAASGYEQYF
TGCGCCAGCAGCTTGGATTTCGCGGCCAGCGGCTACGAGCAGTACTTC
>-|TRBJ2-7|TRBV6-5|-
CASGRERSYEQYF
TGTGCCAGCGGCCGGGAACGGTCCTACGAGCAGTACTTC
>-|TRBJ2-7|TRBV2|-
CASSEGVGHYYEQYF
TGTGCCAGCAGTGAAGGAGTGGGACATTACTACGAGCAGTACTTC
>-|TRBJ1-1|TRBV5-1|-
CASSLGEQLNTEAFF
TGCGCCAGCAGCTTGGGGGAACAGTTGAACACTGAAGCTTTCTTT
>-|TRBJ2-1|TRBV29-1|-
CSLGGVLPGEQFF
TGCAGTTTGGGGGGAGTCCTCCCCGGAGAGCAGTTCTTC
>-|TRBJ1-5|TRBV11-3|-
CASSRSQQEPQHF
TGTGCCAGCAGCCGGTCCCAACAGGAGCCCCAGCATTTT
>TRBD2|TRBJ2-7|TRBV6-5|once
CASRGTSGRPYEQYF
TGTGCCAGCAGAGGGACTAGCGGGAGGCCCTACGAGCAGTACTTC
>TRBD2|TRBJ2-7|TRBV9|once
CASSVQAGARDEQYF
TGTGCCAGCAGCGTTCAAGCGGGAGCAAGGGACGAGCAGTACTTC
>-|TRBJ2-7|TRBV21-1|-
CASSIEPSTVHFYGQYF
TGTGCCAGCAGCATTGAGCCCTCGACAGTACATTTCTATGGGCAGTACTTC
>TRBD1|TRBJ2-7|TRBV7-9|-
CASSFRDRGPLEQYF
TGTGCCAGCAGCTTCCGGGACAGGGGGCCTCTCGAGCAGTACTTC
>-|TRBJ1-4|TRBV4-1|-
CASSQDGGRLANEKLFF
TGCGCCAGCAGCCAAGATGGGGGGCGTTTAGCTAATGAAAAACTGTTTTTT
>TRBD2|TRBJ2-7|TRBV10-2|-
CASTRTSGSHEQYF
TGCGCCAGCACCAGGACTAGCGGGAGTCACGAGCAGTACTTC
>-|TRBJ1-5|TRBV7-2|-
CASSLESYYSNQPQHF
TGTGCCAGCAGCTTAGAGTCTTACTATAGCAATCAGCCCCAGCATTTT
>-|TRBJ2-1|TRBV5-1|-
CASSVFAVNLEQFF
TGCGCCAGCAGCGTCTTCGCGGTTAATCTTGAGCAGTTCTTC
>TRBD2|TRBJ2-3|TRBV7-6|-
CASSLKGGRAGDTQYF
TGTGCCAGCAGCTTAAAGGGCGGGAGGGCCGGAGATACGCAGTATTTT
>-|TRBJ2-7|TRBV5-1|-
CASSFTGNPGYEQYF
TGCGCCAGCAGCTTTACAGGGAACCCTGGGTACGAGCAGTACTTC